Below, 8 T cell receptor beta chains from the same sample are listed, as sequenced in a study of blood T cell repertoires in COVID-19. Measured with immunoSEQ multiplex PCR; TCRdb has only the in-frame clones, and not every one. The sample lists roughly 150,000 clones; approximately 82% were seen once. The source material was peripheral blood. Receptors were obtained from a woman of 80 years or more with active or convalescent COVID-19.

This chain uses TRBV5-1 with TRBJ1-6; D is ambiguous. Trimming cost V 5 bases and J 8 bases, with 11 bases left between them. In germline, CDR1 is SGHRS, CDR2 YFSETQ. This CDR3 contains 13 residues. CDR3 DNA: TGCGCCAGCAGGGTTACGGAGGATTCACCCCTCCACTTT. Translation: CASRVTEDSPLHF.

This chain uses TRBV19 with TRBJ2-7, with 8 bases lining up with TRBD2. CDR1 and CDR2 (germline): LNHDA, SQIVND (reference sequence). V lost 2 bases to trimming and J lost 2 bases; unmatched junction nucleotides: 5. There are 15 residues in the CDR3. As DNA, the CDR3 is TGTGCCAGTAGTATAAGGACTAGCCGGACCTACGAGCAGTACTTC. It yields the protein CASSIRTSRTYEQYF.

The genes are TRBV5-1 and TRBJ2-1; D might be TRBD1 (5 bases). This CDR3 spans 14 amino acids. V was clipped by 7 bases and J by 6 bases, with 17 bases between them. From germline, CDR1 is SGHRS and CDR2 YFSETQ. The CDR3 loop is CASLDLKRGNEQFF. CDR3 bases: TGCGCCAGCCTGGATTTAAAAAGGGGCAATGAGCAGTTCTTC.

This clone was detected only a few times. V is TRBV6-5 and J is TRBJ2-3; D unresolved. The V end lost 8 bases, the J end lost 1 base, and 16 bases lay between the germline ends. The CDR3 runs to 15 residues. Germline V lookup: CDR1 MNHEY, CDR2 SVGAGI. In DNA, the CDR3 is TGTGCCAGCGCCGTATCGACAATCCGCACAGATACGCAGTATTTT. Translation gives CASAVSTIRTDTQYF.

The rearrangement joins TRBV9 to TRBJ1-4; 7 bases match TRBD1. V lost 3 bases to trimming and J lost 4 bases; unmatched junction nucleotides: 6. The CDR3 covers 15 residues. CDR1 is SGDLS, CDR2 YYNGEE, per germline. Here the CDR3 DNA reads TGTGCCAGCAGCGCCCTGGGACAGCTTAATGAAAAACTGTTTTTT. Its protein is CASSALGQLNEKLFF.

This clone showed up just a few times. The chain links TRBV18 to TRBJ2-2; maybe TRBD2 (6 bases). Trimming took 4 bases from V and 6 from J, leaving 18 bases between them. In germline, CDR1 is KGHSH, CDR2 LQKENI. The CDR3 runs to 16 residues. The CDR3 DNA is TGTGCCAGCTCACTTTCCGGGACTCAAACCCCCGGGGAGCTGTTTTTT. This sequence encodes CASSLSGTQTPGELFF.

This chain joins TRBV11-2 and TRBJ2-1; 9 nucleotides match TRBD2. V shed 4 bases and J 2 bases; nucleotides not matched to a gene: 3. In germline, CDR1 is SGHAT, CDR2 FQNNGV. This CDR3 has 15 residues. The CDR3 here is CASSSRLAAYNEQFF. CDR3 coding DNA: TGTGCCAGCAGCTCCCGACTAGCGGCCTACAATGAGCAGTTCTTC.

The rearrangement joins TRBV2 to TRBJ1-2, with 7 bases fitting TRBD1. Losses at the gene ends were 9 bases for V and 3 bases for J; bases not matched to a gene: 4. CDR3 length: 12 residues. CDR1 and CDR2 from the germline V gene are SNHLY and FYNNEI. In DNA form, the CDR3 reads TGTGCCAGAAGGACAGGCGACTATGGCTACACCTTC. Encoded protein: CARRTGDYGYTF.